The next 3 T cell receptor beta chains were all read from a single sample in a study of Ad26.COV2.S vaccination and SARS-CoV-2 variants. Sequenced by immunoSEQ multiplex PCR; TCRdb stores in-frame clones only, minus some. The sample holds 350,000 to 450,000 clones, about 80% seen once. Treatment: around 19 received Ad26.COV2.S at low or high dose, single or two shots; about five received placebo; per-sample allocation not given. On day 63 after the first injection, vaccine and placebo recipients gave samples. This specimen was peripheral blood, taken in a trial of Ad26.COV2.S vaccine versus placebo. The receptors derive from a person aged 18-60 years who received the Ad26.COV2.S COVID-19 vaccine or a placebo.

The chain recombines TRBV2 with TRBJ1-5; D not resolved. Per germline, CDR1 SNHLY and CDR2 FYNNEI. Between the trimmed V and J ends, which lost 2 bases and 7 bases, there was a span of 9 bases. The length of the CDR3 is 13 residues. In DNA, the CDR3 is TGTGCCAGCAGTGAAATAAGGGAACAGCCCCAGCATTTT. This translates into CASSEIREQPQHF. The full variable domain, rest sourced from reference TRBV2 and TRBJ1-5, is EPEVTQTPSHQVTQMGQEVILRCVPISNHLYFYWYRQILGQKVEFLVSFYNNEISEKSEIFDDQFSVERPDGSNFTLKIRSTKLEDSAMYFCASSEIREQPQHFGDGTRLSIL.

The chain combines TRBV11-2 with TRBJ2-5, with D perhaps matching TRBD1 or TRBD2 (6 bases each). This CDR3 contains 15 residues. With 1 base removed from V and 5 bases from J, the gap between germline ends came to 14 bases. Germline loops: CDR1 SGHAT, CDR2 FQNNGV. The CDR3 sequence: CASSLGTGRTETQYF. DNA of the CDR3: TGTGCCAGCAGCTTAGGTACAGGGAGGACGGAGACCCAGTACTTC.

The chain couples TRBV7-2 to TRBJ1-1; no firm D call. Germline V gene lookup returns CDR1 SGHTA and CDR2 FQGNSA. The germline V and J ends were trimmed by 2 bases and 7 bases, with 5 bases remaining between them. This CDR3 comprises 11 residues. The CDR3 sequence: CASSLTFEAFF. CDR3 nucleotide sequence: TGTGCCAGCAGCTTAACCTTTGAAGCTTTCTTT.